This is a list of T cell receptor beta chains from one sample in a study of immune evolution from preneoplasia to lung adenocarcinoma. The data were produced by immunoSEQ multiplex PCR, yet TCRdb's version contains in-frame clones alone and is incomplete. The data show approximately 7,600 clones, 55% to 80% seen once. The sample consisted of FFPE lung adenocarcinoma in situ tissue. These receptors were collected from a donor of 70 years or more with lung adenocarcinoma. Some clones in this sample may be carry-over from other donors' samples. The CDR3 runs from the conserved cysteine through the conserved F or W. Each record gives: CDR3 protein, CDR3 DNA, D gene, J gene, CDR3 length, clone size, V gene. The D gene is left open where the match is weak. A row's size may be missing; if present it is once, few, many or a size class.

CASSSLTTGELFF,TGTGCCAGCAGTTCCCTTACCACCGGGGAGCTGTTTTTT,-,TRBJ2-2,13,-,TRBV28
CASSGTGQGVAFF,TGTGCCAGCAGCGGGACAGGGCAAGGGGTAGCTTTCTTT,TRBD1,TRBJ1-1,13,-,TRBV5-4
CASSYSMARAGEQYF,TGTGCCAGCAGTTACTCGATGGCGCGAGCGGGCGAGCAGTACTTC,-,TRBJ2-7,15,-,TRBV6-6
CASSQELNTEAFF,TGTGCCAGCAGCCAAGAGCTGAACACTGAAGCTTTCTTT,-,TRBJ1-1,13,-,TRBV4-2
CAWRTTGSEAFF,TGTGCCTGGAGGACAACAGGGAGTGAAGCTTTCTTT,-,TRBJ1-1,12,-,TRBV30
CASSLTAGGGEAFF,TGTGCCAGCAGCTTAACAGCAGGGGGCGGTGAAGCTTTCTTT,TRBD1,TRBJ1-1,14,once,TRBV7-2
CASKGVRGNEKLFF,TGTGCCAGCAAGGGTGTTCGGGGTAATGAAAAACTGTTTTTT,-,TRBJ1-4,14,-,TRBV2
CASSLRASSNEQYF,TGTGCCAGCAGCTTGAGGGCTAGCTCCAACGAGCAGTACTTC,-,TRBJ2-7,14,-,TRBV7-2
CATSRFGGETQYF,TGTGCCACCAGCAGATTCGGGGGGGAGACCCAGTACTTC,TRBD2,TRBJ2-5,13,-,TRBV15
CASTGTGGNQPQHF,TGTGCCAGTACCGGGACAGGGGGTAATCAGCCCCAGCATTTT,TRBD1,TRBJ1-5,14,-,TRBV19
CASKVVAANNEQFF,TGTGCCAGCAAGGTGGTAGCGGCTAACAATGAGCAGTTCTTC,-,TRBJ2-1,14,-,TRBV6-4
CASSHPPSAKSYEQYF,TGTGCCAGCAGCCATCCGCCGTCCGCGAAGAGTTACGAGCAGTACTTC,-,TRBJ2-7,16,-,TRBV4-2
CASSPSPGNQPQHF,TGTGCCAGCAGTCCCTCCCCCGGGAATCAGCCCCAGCATTTT,-,TRBJ1-5,14,-,TRBV6-4
CASSLEGGTQYF,TGTGCCAGCAGCTTAGAGGGGGGGACCCAGTACTTC,-,TRBJ2-5,12,-,TRBV7-9
CASSFQTGDYGYTF,TGCGCCAGCAGCTTTCAGACAGGGGACTATGGCTACACCTTC,TRBD1,TRBJ1-2,14,-,TRBV4-1
CASSLGGAVETQYF,TGTGCTAGCAGCTTAGGGGGGGCTGTGGAGACCCAGTACTTC,-,TRBJ2-5,14,-,TRBV7-7
CASSDTAGAGELFF,TGTGCCAGCAGTGATACCGCGGGCGCCGGGGAGCTGTTTTTT,-,TRBJ2-2,14,few,TRBV6-5
CAWQGAGTGELFF,TGTGCCTGGCAGGGGGCAGGGACCGGGGAGCTGTTTTTT,TRBD1,TRBJ2-2,13,-,TRBV30
CASSLGPGLAGDEQFF,TGTGCTAGCAGCTTAGGCCCCGGACTAGCGGGGGATGAGCAGTTCTTC,TRBD2,TRBJ2-1,16,-,TRBV7-7
CASSLEGMNTEAFF,TGCGCCAGCAGCTTGGAGGGAATGAACACTGAAGCTTTCTTT,-,TRBJ1-1,14,few,TRBV5-1
CASSELGLVVTGELFF,TGTGCCAGCAGTGAACTGGGACTAGTTGTCACCGGGGAGCTGTTTTTT,TRBD2,TRBJ2-2,16,-,TRBV2
CASSPPLGRGGVSGANVLTF,TGTGCCAGCAGCCCTCCATTGGGGCGCGGTGGGGTTTCTGGGGCCAACGTCCTGACTTTC,-,TRBJ2-6,20,-,TRBV11-3
CASSRQNEQYF,TGCGCCAGCAGCCGGCAGAACGAGCAGTACTTC,-,TRBJ2-7,11,-,TRBV5-1
CASSYLPGQGHRPQHF,TGTGCCAGTTCTTATTTACCGGGACAGGGTCATCGGCCCCAGCATTTT,TRBD1,TRBJ1-5,16,-,TRBV19
CAISERDTLELFF,TGTGCCATCAGTGAGAGGGACACCCTGGAACTGTTTTTT,-,TRBJ1-4,13,-,TRBV10-3
CASSYVGGQPQHF,TGTGCCAGCAGTTATGTGGGGGGTCAGCCCCAGCATTTT,-,TRBJ1-5,13,few,TRBV6-5
CASSLEALAPYNEQFF,TGTGCTAGCAGCTTAGAGGCCCTAGCACCCTACAATGAGCAGTTCTTC,-,TRBJ2-1,16,-,TRBV7-7
CASSPMNLKNEQFF,TGTGCCAGCAGCCCCATGAACCTCAAAAATGAGCAGTTCTTC,-,TRBJ2-1,14,-,TRBV7-3
CASSPGTQLGYGYTF,TGTGCCAGCAGCCCTGGGACCCAACTAGGGTATGGCTACACCTTC,-,TRBJ1-2,15,-,TRBV5-5
CASSSDRAGNTIYF,TGTGCCAGCAGCTCCGACAGGGCTGGAAACACCATATATTTT,TRBD1,TRBJ1-3,14,-,TRBV5-4
CASSQDRGDSSPLHF,TGTGCCAGCAGCCAAGATCGGGGCGATTCTTCACCCCTCCACTTT,-,TRBJ1-6,15,few,TRBV14
CASSVAGTGDSPLHF,TGTGCCAGCAGCGTAGCGGGGACAGGAGATTCACCCCTCCACTTT,TRBD1,TRBJ1-6,15,-,TRBV9
CASSSGASGGEQYF,TGTGCCAGCAGCTCAGGGGCCTCCGGAGGCGAGCAGTACTTC,-,TRBJ2-7,14,once,TRBV7-9
CASRGDWGTEAFF,TGTGCCTCTAGGGGAGATTGGGGCACTGAAGCTTTCTTT,-,TRBJ1-1,13,-,TRBV19
CASSYRGQGDTEAFF,TGTGCCAGCAGTTACCGAGGACAGGGGGACACTGAAGCTTTCTTT,TRBD1,TRBJ1-1,15,-,TRBV6-6
CASSRLGTSTDTQYF,TGTGCCAGCAGCCGACTAGGGACTAGCACAGATACGCAGTATTTT,-,TRBJ2-3,15,-,TRBV2
CASSFDRVSTSPLHF,TGCGCCAGCAGCTTTGACAGGGTTTCCACTTCACCCCTCCACTTT,TRBD1,TRBJ1-6,15,-,TRBV5-1
CASSVGTENTEAFF,TGTGCCAGCAGTGTGGGGACAGAAAACACTGAAGCTTTCTTT,TRBD1,TRBJ1-1,14,-,TRBV6-1
CASSLDSNTEAFF,TGTGCCAGCAGTCTCGACAGTAACACTGAAGCTTTCTTT,-,TRBJ1-1,13,-,TRBV2
CAWSHNTEGYTF,TGTGCCTGGAGTCATAATACAGAAGGCTACACCTTC,-,TRBJ1-2,12,-,TRBV30
CASSGLGQGGSPLHF,TGTGCCAGCAGCGGTCTAGGACAGGGAGGTTCACCCCTCCACTTT,TRBD1,TRBJ1-6,15,few,TRBV9
CAWSVQIVGNTIYF,TGTGCCTGGAGTGTACAGATTGTTGGAAACACCATATATTTT,-,TRBJ1-3,14,once,TRBV30